This TCR beta chain emerged from a study of blood T cell repertoires in COVID-19. The length of the CDR3 is 15 residues. The germline gives CDR1 SGHTA, CDR2 FQGTGA. V shed 2 bases and J 3 bases; nucleotides not matched to a gene: 5. Recruited during active infection, patients (from Seattle) were subsequently followed longitudinally. Profiled with immunoSEQ multiplex PCR; TCRdb holds only in-frame clones, not every one. The top ten clones hold 7.8% of a sample with about 500,000 clones, roughly nine tenths of them seen once. The sequence was collected from a woman aged 45-60 years with COVID-19, enrolled during active disease. The gene calls are TRBV7-3 and TRBJ2-3, with TRBD1 matching over 7 bases. The specimen was peripheral blood. In nucleotides, the CDR3 is TGTGCCAGCAGCTTATCGGGACAGCCTACAGATACGCAGTATTTT. This translates into CASSLSGQPTDTQYF.